What follows are 24 T cell receptor beta chains derived from one specimen sequenced in a study of blood T cell repertoires in COVID-19. Clones were sequenced by immunoSEQ multiplex PCR, and TCRdb holds only the in-frame ones, with some missing. The sample records 100,000 or so clones, roughly 79% being singletons. The specimen sequenced was peripheral blood. These receptors all come from a man at least 80 years old with acute or convalescent COVID-19.

The chain recombines TRBV28 with TRBJ1-3, with TRBD1 matching 8 bases. Germline-derived CDR1 and CDR2 are MDHEN and SYDVKM. CDR3 length equals 13 residues. V dropped 4 bases and J dropped 9; count of bases not matched to a gene: 5. Written as DNA, the CDR3 is TGTGCCAGCAGTTCCGGACAGGGTGGCACCATATATTTT. Translated, it gives CASSSGQGGTIYF.

V and J are TRBV9 and TRBJ1-2; D ambiguous. V gave up 2 bases and J gave up 8 bases, with 19 bases separating them. There are 15 residues in the CDR3. Germline assignment: CDR1 SGDLS and CDR2 YYNGEE. CDR3 sequence: CASSVVGASREGYTF. The CDR3 DNA follows: TGTGCCAGCAGCGTCGTGGGCGCTTCCCGTGAAGGCTACACCTTC.

The CDR3 is CASSPTIAQGYEQYF. In DNA form, the CDR3 reads TGTGCCAGCTCACCCACTATTGCCCAGGGGTACGAGCAGTACTTC. The rearrangement links TRBV18 to TRBJ2-7; TRBD1 might be the D (6 bases). Germline assignment: CDR1 KGHSH and CDR2 LQKENI. V lost 3 bases, J lost 4 bases, and 16 bases lay in between. This CDR3 has 15 residues.

The CDR3 DNA reads as TGTGCCTGGAGTGGAGACTCTGGGGCCAACGTCCTGACTTTC. The encoded protein is CAWSGDSGANVLTF. V is TRBV30 and J is TRBJ2-6; no definite D call. The CDR3 runs to 14 residues. V was pared by 1 base and J by 0 bases, with 4 bases between. Germline V CDR1 and CDR2: GTSNPN, SVGIG (reference sequence).

The J gene is TRBJ1-5, the V gene TRBV28, with 8 bases fitting TRBD1. Germline V lookup: CDR1 MDHEN, CDR2 SYDVKM. The J segment lost 7 bases and the V segment lost 2 bases, leaving 7 bases of the junction unmatched. The CDR3 extends over 15 amino acids. CDR3 in DNA: TGTGCCAGCAGTTTAGCCGGGACAGGAAACCAGCCCCAGCATTTT. As protein: CASSLAGTGNQPQHF.

V and J are TRBV27 and TRBJ2-7; D is possibly TRBD1 (5 bases). The V gene lost 7 bases and the J gene lost 6 bases, with 16 bases spanning the gap. This CDR3 comprises 13 residues. Germline V CDR1 and CDR2: MNHEY, SMNVEV (reference sequence). The CDR3: CASKLSGRSEQYF. CDR3 sequence (DNA): TGTGCCAGCAAGCTTTCAGGGCGTAGCGAGCAGTACTTC.

This clone has a single count. This chain uses TRBV30 with TRBJ1-6; TRBD1 matches 7 bases. This CDR3 has 13 residues. J was trimmed by 6 bases and V by 5 bases; bases with no gene match: 4. Germline values: CDR1 GTSNPN, CDR2 SVGIG (reference sequence). The CDR3 reads CAWATGSNSPLHF. The CDR3 coding sequence is TGTGCCTGGGCGACAGGGTCTAATTCACCCCTCCACTTT.

The chain links TRBV5-1 to TRBJ1-1, with D possibly TRBD1 on 5 matching bases. V was shortened by 3 bases and J by 1 base, with 10 bases between the two germline ends. This CDR3 spans 14 amino acids. CDR1 and CDR2 from the germline V gene are SGHRS and YFSETQ. The CDR3: CASSSEGQNTEAFF. CDR3 DNA: TGCGCCAGCAGCTCAGAAGGACAGAACACTGAAGCTTTCTTT. Drawing the rest from reference TRBV5-1 and TRBJ1-1, the complete variable domain is KAGVTQTPRYLIKTRGQQVTLSCSPISGHRSVSWYQQTPGQGLQFLFEYFSETQRNKGNFPGRFSGRQFSNSRSEMNVSTLELGDSALYLCASSSEGQNTEAFFGQGTRLTVV.

The CDR3 DNA follows: TGTGCCAGCTCACCGAACGCACGGGGAGTGGAGCCCCAGCATTTT. It yields the protein CASSPNARGVEPQHF. The rearrangement links TRBV18 to TRBJ1-5, with D uncertain. The length of the CDR3 is 15 residues. CDR1 and CDR2 from the germline V gene are KGHSH and LQKENI. With 3 bases removed from V and 8 bases from J, the gap between germline ends came to 17 bases.

In its sample, this clone was seen once. The V call is TRBV7-9, the J call TRBJ1-2; D gene ambiguous. Between the trimmed V and J ends, which lost 2 bases and 3 bases, there was a span of 13 bases. CDR3 length equals 15 residues. CDR1 is SEHNR, CDR2 FQNEAQ, per germline (reference sequence). CDR3 nucleotides: TGTGCCAGCAGCTTATGGCCAGGATCTTACTATGGCTACACCTTC. It yields the protein CASSLWPGSYYGYTF.

The rearrangement joins TRBV2 to TRBJ2-5; D not certain. The CDR3 has 13 amino acids. V lost 3 bases and J 1 base, leaving 6 bases between the germline ends. Germline V gene lookup returns CDR1 SNHLY and CDR2 FYNNEI. The CDR3 here is CASSDTGQETQYF. In DNA form, the CDR3 reads TGTGCCAGCAGTGACACGGGCCAAGAGACCCAGTACTTC.

This sequence joins TRBV28 and TRBJ2-7, with TRBD1 as a possible D gene (5 bases). V was shortened by 6 bases and J by 2 bases, with 11 bases between the two germline ends. The CDR3 length is 13 residues. The V gene's germline CDR1 is MDHEN and CDR2 SYDVKM. The CDR3 region has the DNA TGTGCCAGCAGGAGGACACTACCCTACGAGCAGTACTTC. Its translation: CASRRTLPYEQYF.

This sequence joins TRBV7-2 and TRBJ1-4, with TRBD1 as a possible D gene (6 bases). This CDR3 comprises 15 residues. Germline V lookup: CDR1 SGHTA, CDR2 FQGNSA. Trimming cost V 4 bases and J 4 bases, with 13 bases left between them. The CDR3 region has the DNA TGTGCCAGCAGCTATGCAGGGGTCCTTAATGAAAAACTGTTTTTT. It yields the protein CASSYAGVLNEKLFF.

In this sample, this clone turned up once. This chain links TRBV6-5 with TRBJ2-5; TRBD1 aligns across 7 bases. This CDR3 spans 14 amino acids. Losses at the gene ends were 5 bases for V and 5 bases for J; bases not matched to a gene: 8. From germline, CDR1 is MNHEY and CDR2 SVGAGI. The CDR3 DNA reads TGTGCCAGCAGTAATCACAGGGGAACGGAGACCCAGTACTTC. Translated: CASSNHRGTETQYF.

In DNA, the CDR3 is TGCGCCAGCAGCCAAGGGACAGGGACTGGAAACACCATATATTTT. Protein sequence: CASSQGTGTGNTIYF. The genes are TRBV4-3 and TRBJ1-3, with 8 bases that match TRBD1. There are 15 residues in the CDR3. Germline CDR1 and CDR2: LGHNA and YSLEER. J gave up 2 bases and V 1 base, and 1 base lay outside the gene matches.

This chain joins TRBV3-1 (or the pseudogene TRBV3-2) and TRBJ1-2; D might be TRBD1 (5 bases). The CDR3 extends over 12 amino acids. Germline CDR1 is LGHDT and CDR2 is YNNKEL (reference sequence). V shed 5 bases and J shed 10 bases, with 14 bases lying between them. The CDR3 DNA is TGTGCCAGCAGCGAACGACAGACGGACTACACCTTC. This codes for CASSERQTDYTF.

Remarks on this clone: In the same sample, other DNA sequences code for this CDR3. The V gene is TRBV5-1, the J gene TRBJ1-4; tentatively, D is TRBD1 (6 bases). The CDR3 has 14 residues. The V gene lost 2 bases and the J gene lost 3 bases, with 8 bases spanning the gap. Germline CDR1 and CDR2: SGHRS and YFSETQ. DNA for the CDR3: TGCGCCAGCAGCTTACAGGGCCCTAATGAAAAACTGTTTTTT. Amino acid sequence: CASSLQGPNEKLFF.

Only a few counts were recorded for this clone. The chain couples TRBV7-2 to TRBJ2-5; D is uncertain. V was cut by 3 bases and J by 4 bases, with 9 bases left in between. This CDR3 contains 13 residues. Germline V gene data show CDR1 as SGHTA and CDR2 as FQGNSA. The CDR3 DNA is TGTGCCAGCAGCTTTGGGCTGGGAGAGACCCAGTACTTC. It codes for CASSFGLGETQYF.

V and J are TRBV7-2 and TRBJ2-7; D possibly corresponds to TRBD1 (6 bases). The CDR3 extends over 13 amino acids. The V end was cut by 6 bases, the J end by 2 bases, with 11 bases between. From germline, CDR1 is SGHTA and CDR2 FQGNSA. The CDR3 region is CASRRTATYEQYF. The CDR3 DNA is TGTGCCAGCAGGCGGACAGCGACCTACGAGCAGTACTTC.

The chain combines TRBV3-1 (or the pseudogene TRBV3-2) with TRBJ1-1; D perhaps matches TRBD1 (6 bases). Germline values: CDR1 LGHDT, CDR2 YNNKEL (reference sequence). The V gene lost 4 bases and the J gene lost 6 bases, with 12 bases spanning the gap. The CDR3 runs 13 residues. CDR3 DNA sequence: TGTGCCAGCAGCCTGAGGGGGGGTTCTGAAGCTTTCTTT. Translation gives CASSLRGGSEAFF.

This chain connects TRBV6-6 to TRBJ1-5; 8 bases agree with TRBD1. Germline V gives CDR1 MNHNY, CDR2 SVGAGI (reference sequence). CDR3 size: 14 residues. With 8 bases clipped from V and 2 bases from J, the junction kept 5 bases outside the gene matches. CDR3 nucleotide sequence: TGTGCCAGCTCAGGGGGCACGGGCAATCAGCCCCAGCATTTT. Protein product: CASSGGTGNQPQHF.

V and J are TRBV27 and TRBJ2-7, with 14 bases lining up with TRBD2. Germline V gives CDR1 MNHEY, CDR2 SMNVEV (reference sequence). This CDR3 spans 16 amino acids. The J segment lost 6 bases and the V segment lost 2 bases, leaving 6 bases of the junction unmatched. The CDR3 is CASSLTGTSGRGEQYF. CDR3 in DNA: TGTGCCAGCAGTTTAACTGGGACTAGCGGGAGAGGCGAGCAGTACTTC.

The V call is TRBV19, the J call TRBJ1-5, with a possible D match to TRBD1 (5 bases). This CDR3 is 17 amino acids long. Per the germline V gene, CDR1 is LNHDA and CDR2 is SQIVND (reference sequence). Trimming cost V 5 bases and J 0 bases, with 17 bases left between them. The CDR3 spells CASSAVGQGNSNQPQHF. CDR3 bases: TGTGCCAGTAGTGCCGTCGGCCAGGGTAATAGCAATCAGCCCCAGCATTTT. Full variable domain (rest looked up from reference TRBV19 and TRBJ1-5): DGGITQSPKYLFRKEGQNVTLSCEQNLNHDAMYWYRQDPGQGLRLIYYSQIVNDFQKGDIAEGYSVSREKKESFPLTVTSAQKNPTAFYLCASSAVGQGNSNQPQHFGDGTRLSIL.

The chain employs TRBV2 and TRBJ2-3; 8 nucleotides align to TRBD2. Germline CDR1 reads SNHLY; CDR2 reads FYNNEI. The junction had 11 bases not matched to a gene; V was cut back by 0 bases and J by 3 bases. CDR3 length equals 18 residues. The CDR3 reads CASSEALLSGTGTDTQYF. CDR3 sequence (DNA): TGTGCCAGCAGTGAAGCCTTGCTTAGCGGGACCGGGACAGATACGCAGTATTTT. Drawing the rest from reference TRBV2 and TRBJ2-3, the complete variable domain is EPEVTQTPSHQVTQMGQEVILRCVPISNHLYFYWYRQILGQKVEFLVSFYNNEISEKSEIFDDQFSVERPDGSNFTLKIRSTKLEDSAMYFCASSEALLSGTGTDTQYFGPGTRLTVL.